The table lists the clone carrying this T cell receptor beta chain with a few counts. One end of the junction is discordant with germline, which a read error may explain. The PCR was carried out with 60 Vbeta primers and 13 Jbeta primers. Data came from immunoSEQ multiplex PCR; TCRdb stores just in-frame clones and leaves some out. The sample has some 84,000 clones, around 80% seen once; the top ten hold just under 2.5%. In germline, CDR1 is SGHDT, CDR2 YYEEEE. The CDR3 totals 13 residues. The sample comes from a study of cytomegalovirus exposure and HLA in healthy donors. Source material: PBMCs. V gene TRBV5-6 combines with J gene TRBJ1-2, with TRBD1 as a possible D gene (6 bases). The sequence was collected from a male donor in good health and CMV-seropositive. In DNA form, the CDR3 reads TGTGCCAGCAGCTGGACAGCTAAATATGGCTACACCTTC. It specifies CASSWTAKYGYTF.